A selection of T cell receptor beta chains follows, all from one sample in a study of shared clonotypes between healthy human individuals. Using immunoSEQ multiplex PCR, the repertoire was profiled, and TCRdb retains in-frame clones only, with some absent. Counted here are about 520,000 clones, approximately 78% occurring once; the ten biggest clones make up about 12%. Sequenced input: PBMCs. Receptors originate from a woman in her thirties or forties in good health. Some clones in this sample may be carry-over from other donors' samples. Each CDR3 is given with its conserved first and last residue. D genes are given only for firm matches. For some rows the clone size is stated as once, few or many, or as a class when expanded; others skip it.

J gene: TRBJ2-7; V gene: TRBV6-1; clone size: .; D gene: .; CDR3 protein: CASRARDSSYEQYF; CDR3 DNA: TGTGCCAGCAGAGCGCGGGACTCCTCCTACGAGCAGTACTTC
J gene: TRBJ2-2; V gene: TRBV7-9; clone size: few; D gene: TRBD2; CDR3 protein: CASSVLAGGFGELFF; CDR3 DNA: TGTGCCAGCAGCGTACTAGCGGGAGGGTTCGGGGAGCTGTTTTTT
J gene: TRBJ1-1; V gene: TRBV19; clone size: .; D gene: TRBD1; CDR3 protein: CASSQTGGVTEAFF; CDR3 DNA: TGTGCCAGTAGTCAAACAGGGGGCGTCACTGAAGCTTTCTTT
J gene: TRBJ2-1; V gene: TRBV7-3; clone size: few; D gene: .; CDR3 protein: CASTWAADSNEQFF; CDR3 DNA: TGTGCCAGCACCTGGGCGGCCGACTCCAATGAGCAGTTCTTC
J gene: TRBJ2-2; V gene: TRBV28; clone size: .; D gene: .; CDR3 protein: CASSASQGHTGELFF; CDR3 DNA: TGTGCCAGCAGCGCCTCCCAGGGACACACCGGGGAGCTGTTTTTT
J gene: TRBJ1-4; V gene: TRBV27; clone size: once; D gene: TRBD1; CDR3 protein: CASPPGTANEKLFF; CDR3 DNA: TGTGCCAGCCCGCCAGGGACAGCTAATGAAAAACTGTTTTTT
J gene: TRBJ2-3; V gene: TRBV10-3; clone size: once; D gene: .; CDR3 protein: CAISEEDGAPTDTQYF; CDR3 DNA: TGTGCCATCAGTGAGGAGGATGGGGCGCCCACAGATACGCAGTATTTT
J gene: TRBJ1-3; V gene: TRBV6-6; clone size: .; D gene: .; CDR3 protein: CASSYSTAAGNTIYF; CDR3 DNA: TGTGCCAGCAGTTACTCGACGGCAGCCGGAAACACCATATATTTT
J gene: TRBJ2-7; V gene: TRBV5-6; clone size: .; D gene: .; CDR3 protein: CASSLSSIGGVYEQYF; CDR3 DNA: TGTGCCAGCAGCTTGTCGTCAATTGGGGGTGTCTACGAGCAGTACTTC
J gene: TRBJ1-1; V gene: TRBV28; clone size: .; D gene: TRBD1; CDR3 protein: CASSRGQGAQDTEAFF; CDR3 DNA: TGTGCCAGCAGCCGGGGACAGGGGGCCCAGGACACTGAAGCTTTCTTT
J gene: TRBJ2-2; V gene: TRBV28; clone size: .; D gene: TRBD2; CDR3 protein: CASSSGRGAGELFF; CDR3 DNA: TGTGCCAGCAGTAGCGGGAGGGGTGCCGGGGAGCTGTTTTTT
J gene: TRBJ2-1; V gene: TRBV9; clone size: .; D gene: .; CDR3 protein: CASSVELRGGDNEQFF; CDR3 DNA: TGTGCCAGCAGCGTAGAGCTCAGGGGGGGTGACAATGAGCAGTTCTTC
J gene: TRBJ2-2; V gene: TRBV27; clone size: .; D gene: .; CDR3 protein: CASSSLAGGELFF; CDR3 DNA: TGTGCCAGCAGTTCCCTAGCTGGCGGGGAGCTGTTTTTT
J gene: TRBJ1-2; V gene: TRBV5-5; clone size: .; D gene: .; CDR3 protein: CASSLAEGNPYGYTF; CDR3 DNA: TGTGCCAGCAGCTTGGCCGAGGGGAACCCCTATGGCTACACCTTC
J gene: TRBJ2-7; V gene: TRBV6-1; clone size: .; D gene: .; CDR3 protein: CASSSNRDGSYEQYF; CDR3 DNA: TGTGCCAGCAGTTCTAACAGGGACGGCTCCTACGAGCAGTACTTC
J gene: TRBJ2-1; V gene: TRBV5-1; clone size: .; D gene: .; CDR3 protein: CASSLAGVALINEQFF; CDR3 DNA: TGCGCCAGCAGCTTGGCCGGGGTAGCGCTTATCAATGAGCAGTTCTTC
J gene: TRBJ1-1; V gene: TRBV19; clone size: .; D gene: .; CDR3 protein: CASSINRAEAFF; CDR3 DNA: TGTGCCAGTAGTATCAACAGGGCTGAAGCTTTCTTT
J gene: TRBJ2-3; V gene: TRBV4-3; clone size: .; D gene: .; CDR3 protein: CASSQEVSRTDTQYF; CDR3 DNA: TGCGCCAGCAGCCAAGAGGTTAGCCGCACAGATACGCAGTATTTT
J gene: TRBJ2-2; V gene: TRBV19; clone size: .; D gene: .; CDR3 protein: CASSVGQQPGELFF; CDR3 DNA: TGTGCCAGTAGTGTGGGACAACAGCCTGGGGAGCTGTTTTTT
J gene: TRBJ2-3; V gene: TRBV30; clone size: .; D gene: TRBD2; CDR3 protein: CAWSALAGVSDTQYF; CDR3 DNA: TGTGCCTGGAGTGCCCTAGCGGGAGTCTCAGATACGCAGTATTTT
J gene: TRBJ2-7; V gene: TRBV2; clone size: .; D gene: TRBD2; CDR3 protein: CASSGPSGAHYEQYF; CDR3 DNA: TGTGCCAGCAGTGGGCCTAGCGGAGCTCACTACGAGCAGTACTTC
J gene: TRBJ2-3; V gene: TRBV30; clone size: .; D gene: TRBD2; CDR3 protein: CAWKPPGLGEIADTQYF; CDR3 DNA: TGTGCCTGGAAACCCCCGGGACTAGGGGAAATCGCGGATACGCAGTATTTT